The rows below give T cell receptor beta chains drawn from one sample of a study of shared clonotypes between healthy human individuals. The protocol was immunoSEQ multiplex PCR, while the TCRdb copy is restricted to in-frame clones and leaves out a portion. The sample gives about 490,000 clones, 70% to 80% of which show up once; 12% is in the top ten. The sequenced sample consisted of PBMCs. These receptors were collected from a woman in her thirties or forties in good health. Some clones in this sample may be carry-over from other donors' samples. Both conserved end residues are part of each CDR3.

V	J	CDR3
TRBV30	TRBJ2-1	CAWSSSGSSRWNEQFF
TRBV5-1	TRBJ2-7	CASSLEGNREQYF
TRBV30	TRBJ2-6	CAWSQTGAMGSGANVLTF
TRBV28	TRBJ2-5	CASVGTGIRGQYF
TRBV5-1	TRBJ2-6	CASITGVASGANVLTF
TRBV29-1	TRBJ1-4	CSVGQQGLIEKLFF
TRBV18	TRBJ1-1	CASSPTRTDNTEAFF
TRBV6-5	TRBJ1-3	CASRTSGNTIYF
TRBV15	TRBJ2-1	CATSRETSGVLRNEQFF
TRBV7-3	TRBJ2-2	CASSPRVGGAGELFF
TRBV28	TRBJ1-2	CASRRASTNGYTF
TRBV6-5	TRBJ1-2	CASSYSRQGLEGYTF
TRBV30	TRBJ2-7	CAGLRQGAYEQYF
TRBV5-1	TRBJ1-2	CASSLGDRDGYTF
TRBV7-9	TRBJ2-7	CASSLEAGAIAGGQYF
TRBV27	TRBJ2-6	CASSEDLSGANVLTF
TRBV18	TRBJ1-4	CASSPTGQDHEKLFF
TRBV7-2	TRBJ1-3	CASSSRTGAGNTIYF
TRBV6-4	TRBJ2-1	CASSDEAGYNEQFF
TRBV10-3	TRBJ2-2	CAISEGQGGSGELFF
TRBV18	TRBJ2-7	CASSPTGLRGYEQYF